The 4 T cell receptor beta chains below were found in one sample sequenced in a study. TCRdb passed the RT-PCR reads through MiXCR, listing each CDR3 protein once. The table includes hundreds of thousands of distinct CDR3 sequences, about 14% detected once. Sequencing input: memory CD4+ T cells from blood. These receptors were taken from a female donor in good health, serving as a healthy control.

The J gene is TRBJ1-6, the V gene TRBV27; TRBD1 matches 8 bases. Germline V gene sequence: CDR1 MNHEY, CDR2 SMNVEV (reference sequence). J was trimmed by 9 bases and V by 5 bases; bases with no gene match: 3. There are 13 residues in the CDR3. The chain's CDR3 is CASSADRVSPLHF. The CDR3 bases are TGTGCCAGCAGTGCGGACAGGGTTTCACCCCTCCACTTT.

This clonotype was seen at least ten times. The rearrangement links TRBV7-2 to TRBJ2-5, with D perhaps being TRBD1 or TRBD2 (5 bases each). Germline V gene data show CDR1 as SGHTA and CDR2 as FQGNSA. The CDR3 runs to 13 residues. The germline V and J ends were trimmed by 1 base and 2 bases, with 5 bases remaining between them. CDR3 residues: CASSLGGQETQYF. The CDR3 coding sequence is TGTGCCAGCAGCTTAGGGGGGCAAGAGACCCAGTACTTC.

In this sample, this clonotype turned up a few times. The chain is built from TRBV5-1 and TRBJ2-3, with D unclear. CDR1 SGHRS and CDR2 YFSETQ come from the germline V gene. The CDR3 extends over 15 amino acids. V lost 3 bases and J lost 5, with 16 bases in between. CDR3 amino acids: CASSYLQGNGDTQYF. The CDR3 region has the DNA TGCGCCAGCAGCTACCTACAAGGAAATGGAGATACGCAGTATTTT.

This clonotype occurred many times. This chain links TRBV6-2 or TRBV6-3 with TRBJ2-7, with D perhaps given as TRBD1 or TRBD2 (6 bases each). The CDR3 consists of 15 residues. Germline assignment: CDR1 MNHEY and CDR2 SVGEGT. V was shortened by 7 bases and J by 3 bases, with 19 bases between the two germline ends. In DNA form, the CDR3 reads TGTGCCAGCACCAAGGGGAGGCAGGGGCTCTACGAGCAGTACTTC. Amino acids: CASTKGRQGLYEQYF.